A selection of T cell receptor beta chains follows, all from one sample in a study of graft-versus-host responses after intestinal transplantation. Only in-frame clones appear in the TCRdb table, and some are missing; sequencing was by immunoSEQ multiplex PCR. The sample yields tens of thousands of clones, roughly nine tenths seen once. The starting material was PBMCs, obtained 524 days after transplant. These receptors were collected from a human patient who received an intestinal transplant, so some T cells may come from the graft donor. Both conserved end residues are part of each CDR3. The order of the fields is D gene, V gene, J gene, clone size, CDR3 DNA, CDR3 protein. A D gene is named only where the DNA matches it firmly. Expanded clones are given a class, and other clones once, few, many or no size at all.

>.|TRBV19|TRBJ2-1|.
TGTGCCAGTAGTAGAGGGACCGATTACAATGAGCAGTTCTTC
CASSRGTDYNEQFF
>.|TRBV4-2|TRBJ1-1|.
TGTGCCAGCAGCCAAGATCCCAGTGAAGCTTTCTTT
CASSQDPSEAFF
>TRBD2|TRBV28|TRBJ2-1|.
TGTGCCACCCGTAGCGGGGCCGCCTACAATGAGCAGTTCTTC
CATRSGAAYNEQFF
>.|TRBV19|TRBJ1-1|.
TGTGCCAGTAGTATAGACCGGGGGGGCACTGAAGCTTTCTTT
CASSIDRGGTEAFF
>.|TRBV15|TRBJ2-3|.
TGTGCCACCAGCAGAGATAAAAGATGGTCAGATACGCAGTATTTT
CATSRDKRWSDTQYF
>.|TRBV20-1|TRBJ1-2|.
TGCAGTGAAGGCCGGGATTATGGCTACACCTTC
CSEGRDYGYTF
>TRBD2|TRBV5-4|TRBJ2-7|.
TGTGCCAGCAGCTTACGACTAGCGGGAGGTGAGCAGTACTTC
CASSLRLAGGEQYF
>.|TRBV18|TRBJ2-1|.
TGTGCCAGCTCACGGCCAGGGGCCTCCTACAACGAGCAGTTCTTC
CASSRPGASYNEQFF
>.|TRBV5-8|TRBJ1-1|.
TGTGCCAGCAGCTTCCGGCAGGCCTACACTGAAGCTTTCTTT
CASSFRQAYTEAFF
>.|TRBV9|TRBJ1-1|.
TGTGCCAGCAGCGTAGAGGGGGACACTGAAGCTTTCTTT
CASSVEGDTEAFF
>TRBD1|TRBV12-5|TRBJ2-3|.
TGTGCTAGTGGTTTGGGATACAGACAGGGGGACACAGATACGCAGTATTTT
CASGLGYRQGDTDTQYF
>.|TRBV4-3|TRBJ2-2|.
TGCGCCAGCAGCCAAAGGGTCCACCTTGGGGGGGCAGCGAACACCGGGGAGCTGTTTTTT
CASSQRVHLGGAANTGELFF
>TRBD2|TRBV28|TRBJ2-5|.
TGTGCCAGCAGTTTACCCCACCTCGTACTAGCGGGAGAAGAGACCCAGTACTTC
CASSLPHLVLAGEETQYF
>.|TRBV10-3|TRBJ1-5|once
TGTGCCATCAGTGAGTCACAGGGCGATCAGCCCCAGCATTTT
CAISESQGDQPQHF
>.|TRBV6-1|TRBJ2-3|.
TGTGCCAGCGGGGCAGAACACACAGATACGCAGTATTTT
CASGAEHTDTQYF
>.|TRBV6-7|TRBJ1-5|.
TGTGCCAGCAGTTGTTCCTATAGCAATCAGCCCCAGCATTTT
CASSCSYSNQPQHF
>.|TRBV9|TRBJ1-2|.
TGTGCCAGCAGCGTAGGTCAGGGGAAGTATGGCTACACCTTC
CASSVGQGKYGYTF
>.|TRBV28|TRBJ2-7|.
TGTGCCAGCAGTTTCCCCCAGGGCCTCCTATTCGAGCAGTACTTC
CASSFPQGLLFEQYF
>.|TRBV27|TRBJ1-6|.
TGTGCCAGCAGTTCACGGTCGTATAATTCACCCCTCCACTTT
CASSSRSYNSPLHF
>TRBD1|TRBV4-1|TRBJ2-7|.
TGCGCCAGCAGCCAAGCACATGACAGGGCCTACGAGCAGTACTTC
CASSQAHDRAYEQYF
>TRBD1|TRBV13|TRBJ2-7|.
TGTGCCAGCAGCTCACAGGGGGCCGAGCAGTACTTC
CASSSQGAEQYF
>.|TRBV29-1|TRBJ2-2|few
TGCAGCGTTGAGAGTCAGGTTAGCGGGGAGCTGTTTTTT
CSVESQVSGELFF
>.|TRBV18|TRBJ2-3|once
TGTGCCAGCTCACCACGGGACGTAGCGGAGGGTACAGATGCGCAGTATTTT
CASSPRDVAEGTDAQYF
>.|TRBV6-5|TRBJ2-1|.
TGTGCCAGCAGTTACTTGCCTAGCATTCTCGGCGATGAGCAGTTCTTC
CASSYLPSILGDEQFF
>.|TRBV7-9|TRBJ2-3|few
TGTGCCAGCAGTGGACTGGTGACTAGAGCGGCAACAGATACGCAGTATTTT
CASSGLVTRAATDTQYF
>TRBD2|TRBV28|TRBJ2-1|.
TGTGCCAGCAGTTTATGGCAGAGCGGGAGAATCTACAATGAGCAGTTCTTC
CASSLWQSGRIYNEQFF
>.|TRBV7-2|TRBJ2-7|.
TGTGCCAGCAGTTTGAAGAGCTCCTACGAGCAGTACTTC
CASSLKSSYEQYF
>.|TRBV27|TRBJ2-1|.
TGTGCCAGCAGGTTTGAACCTTCTAGTTATGAGCAGTTCTTC
CASRFEPSSYEQFF
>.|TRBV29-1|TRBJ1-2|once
TGCAGCGTTTCACGGGACATAAACTATGGCTACACCTTC
CSVSRDINYGYTF
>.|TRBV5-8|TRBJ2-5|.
TGTGCCAGCAGCTACGGCGGGCGCCAAGAGACCCAGTACTTC
CASSYGGRQETQYF
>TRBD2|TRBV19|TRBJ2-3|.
TGTGCCAGTAAGGGAGGAGGACTAGCGGGAGCGTTAGATACGCAGTATTTT
CASKGGGLAGALDTQYF
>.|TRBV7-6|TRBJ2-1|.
TGTGCCAGCAGCCCTCGGGGCTCCTACAATGAGCAGTTCTTC
CASSPRGSYNEQFF
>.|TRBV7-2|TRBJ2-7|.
TGTGCCAGCAGAGGGAAGGGGGGACAGATACATTACGAGCAGTACTTC
CASRGKGGQIHYEQYF